The clone carrying this T cell receptor (beta chain) has a count of ten or more. The antigen is undetermined. Those with hyperthyroidism were 18 to 65 years old, newly diagnosed, and ill for under 2 months. The PBMCs had their origin in roughly 9.4 ml of fresh peripheral blood. This specimen comes from a study of T cells in Graves' hyperthyroidism and ophthalmopathy. Researchers amplified the TCR beta CDR3 regions from RNA transcripts. Carried out on the TCR CDR3, a first-round RT-PCR used the HTBI primer set. TCRdb processed the multiplex PCR reads anew with MiXCR; each CDR3 protein has one entry. The table lists 460,000 or so distinct CDR3 sequences, about 15% of them singletons, with roughly 17% in the top ten. Overall study findings and caveats: A 13 V-J model separated ophthalmopathy from stable hyperthyroidism. Median prediction lead before ophthalmopathy onset was around 7 months with the model.

Germline V gene sequence: CDR1 SGHAT, CDR2 FQDESV (reference sequence). After removal of 2 bases from V and 5 bases from J, the junction contained 1 base not matched to a gene. This CDR3 region has 14 residues. The chain has TRBV11-1 and TRBJ2-4; 9 bases align to TRBD1. This receptor was taken from a young woman with Graves' hyperthyroidism. Input material: blood. For the CDR3, the DNA is TGTGCCAGCAGCTTATGGGACAGGGAAAACATTCAGTACTTC. Its protein is CASSLWDRENIQYF.